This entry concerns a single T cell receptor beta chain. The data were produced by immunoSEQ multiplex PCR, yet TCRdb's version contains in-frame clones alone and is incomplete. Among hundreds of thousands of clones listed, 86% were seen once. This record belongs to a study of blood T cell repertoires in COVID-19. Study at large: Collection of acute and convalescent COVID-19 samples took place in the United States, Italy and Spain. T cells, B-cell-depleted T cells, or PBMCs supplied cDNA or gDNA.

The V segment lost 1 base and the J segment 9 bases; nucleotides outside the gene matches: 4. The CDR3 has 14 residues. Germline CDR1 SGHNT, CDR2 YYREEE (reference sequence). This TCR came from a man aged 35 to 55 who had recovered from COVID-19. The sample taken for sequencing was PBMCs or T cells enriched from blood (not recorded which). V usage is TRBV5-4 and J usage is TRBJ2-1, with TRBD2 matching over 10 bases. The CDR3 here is CASSLLAGVSEQFF. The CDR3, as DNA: TGTGCCAGCAGCTTGCTAGCGGGAGTCAGTGAGCAGTTCTTC.